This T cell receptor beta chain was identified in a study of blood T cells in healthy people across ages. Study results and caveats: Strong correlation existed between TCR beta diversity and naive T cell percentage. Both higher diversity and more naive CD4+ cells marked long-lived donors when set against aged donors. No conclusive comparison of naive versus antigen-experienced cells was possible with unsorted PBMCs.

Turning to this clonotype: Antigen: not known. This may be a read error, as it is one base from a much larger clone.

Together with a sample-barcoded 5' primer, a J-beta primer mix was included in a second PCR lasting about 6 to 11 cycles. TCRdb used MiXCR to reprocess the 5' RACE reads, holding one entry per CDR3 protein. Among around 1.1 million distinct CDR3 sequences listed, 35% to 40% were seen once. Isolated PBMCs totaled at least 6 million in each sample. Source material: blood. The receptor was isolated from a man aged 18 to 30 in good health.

For the CDR3, the DNA is TGTGCCATCAGTAAGTCGTCTAACTATGGCTACACCTTC. This translates into CAISKSSNYGYTF. This chain connects TRBV10-3 to TRBJ1-2; D remains unclear. Germline assignment: CDR1 ENHRY and CDR2 SYGVKD. The CDR3 extends over 13 amino acids.